This TCR beta chain is drawn from a study of siplizumab effects on memory and regulatory T cells. TCRdb keeps only in-frame clones here, not all; method: immunoSEQ multiplex PCR. The sample has about 120,000 clones, 90% to 95% seen once. This CDR3 region has 13 residues. Trimming removed 0 bases at V and 1 base at J, with 6 bases between. The germline CDR1 and CDR2 sequences are GTSNPN and SVGIG (reference sequence). Input material: non-Treg CD4+ T cells sorted from blood. The J gene is TRBJ1-1, the V gene TRBV30, with D uncertain. This sequence was found in a human donor in good health. The CDR3 DNA follows: TGTGCCTGGAGTGTAGGAGCGAACACTGAAGCTTTCTTT. Protein: CAWSVGANTEAFF.